A single sample is the source of the 27 T cell receptor beta chains below, sequenced in a study of blood T cell repertoires in COVID-19. Sequencing was performed with immunoSEQ multiplex PCR; in TCRdb, only in-frame clones are kept and a portion is missing. The sample has about 53,000 clones, roughly 89% seen once. Sequencing was carried out using peripheral blood. These TCRs come from a man in his fifties or sixties with acute or convalescent COVID-19.

The J gene is TRBJ1-6, the V gene TRBV4-1; TRBD1 aligns across 7 bases. The CDR3 sequence is 18 residues long. CDR1 and CDR2 (germline): MGHRA, YSYEKL. The trim removed 2 bases at V and 7 bases at J, leaving 14 bases unmatched. CDR3 nucleotide sequence: TGCGCCAGCAGCCAAAAGGCCACTTGGGACAGTGGAAATTCACCCCTCCACTTT. The encoded protein is CASSQKATWDSGNSPLHF.

The V gene is TRBV19, the J gene TRBJ1-6, with TRBD1 matching 8 bases. With 5 bases clipped from V and 5 bases from J, the junction kept 2 bases outside the gene matches. The CDR3 extends over 14 amino acids. CDR1 LNHDA and CDR2 SQIVND come from the germline V gene (reference sequence). Here the CDR3 reads CASSLDRDNSPLHF. CDR3 nucleotides: TGTGCCAGTAGTCTGGACAGGGATAATTCACCCCTCCACTTT. Filled out from reference TRBV19 and TRBJ1-6, the complete variable domain reads DGGITQSPKYLFRKEGQNVTLSCEQNLNHDAMYWYRQDPGQGLRLIYYSQIVNDFQKGDIAEGYSVSREKKESFPLTVTSAQKNPTAFYLCASSLDRDNSPLHFGNGTRLTVT.

The J gene is TRBJ2-3, the V gene TRBV10-3; 7 bases line up with TRBD1. The length of the CDR3 is 15 residues. The J segment lost 0 bases and the V segment lost 2 bases, leaving 2 bases of the junction unmatched. CDR1 and CDR2 from the germline V gene are ENHRY and SYGVKD. The CDR3 is CAISEGQASTDTQYF. The DNA for the CDR3 is TGTGCCATCAGTGAGGGACAGGCTAGCACAGATACGCAGTATTTT.

The chain is built from TRBV19 and TRBJ1-3; weak D call: TRBD1 (5 bases). This CDR3 spans 15 amino acids. Germline CDR1 and CDR2: LNHDA and SQIVND (reference sequence). V lost 4 bases and J 2 bases, leaving 12 bases between the germline ends. In nucleotides, the CDR3 is TGTGCCAGTAGTACAACTGAGACAGCTGGAAACACCATATATTTT. Protein: CASSTTETAGNTIYF.

This clone has a handful of counts. The V gene is TRBV11-3, the J gene TRBJ2-7, with TRBD2 matching over 7 bases. The CDR3 covers 16 residues. Germline V lookup: CDR1 SGHNT, CDR2 YENEEA. V was pared by 0 bases and J by 3 bases, with 8 bases of the junction left unmatched. The CDR3 DNA reads as TGTGCCAGCAGCTTAGAAGGGCTCCGGGGGGACTACGAGCAGTACTTC. Translated: CASSLEGLRGDYEQYF.

This chain connects TRBV7-3 to TRBJ2-1, with TRBD2 matching over 10 bases. J lost 8 bases, V lost 5 bases, and 9 bases had no gene match. Germline-derived CDR1 and CDR2 are SGHTA and FQGTGA. The CDR3 runs to 15 residues. The CDR3 here is CASSEWLAGDDEQFF. The CDR3 region has the DNA TGTGCCAGCAGCGAATGGCTAGCGGGAGATGATGAGCAGTTCTTC.

The table lists this clone with a few counts. The chain has TRBV5-4 and TRBJ2-7; 8 nucleotides agree with TRBD1. V was pared by 4 bases and J by 1 base, with 7 bases of the junction left unmatched. This CDR3 is built from 15 residues. Germline V gives CDR1 SGHNT, CDR2 YYREEE (reference sequence). The CDR3 region is CASSSAQGASYEQYF. The CDR3 region has the DNA TGTGCCAGCAGCAGTGCGCAGGGGGCTTCCTACGAGCAGTACTTC.

This chain links TRBV10-3 with TRBJ1-1, with TRBD1 matching 11 bases. Trimming at V came to 9 bases and at J to 0 bases, leaving 3 bases not matched to a gene. This CDR3 has 14 residues. Per germline, CDR1 ENHRY and CDR2 SYGVKD. The CDR3 region is CAIGQGAMNTEAFF. CDR3 in DNA: TGTGCCATAGGACAGGGGGCGATGAACACTGAAGCTTTCTTT.

V and J are TRBV25-1 and TRBJ1-2; 8 bases match TRBD1. V shed 2 bases and J 8 bases; nucleotides not matched to a gene: 7. The CDR3 totals 14 residues. Germline CDR1 is MGHDK and CDR2 is SYGVNS. The CDR3 loop is CASSEPRQGSGYTF. In DNA form, the CDR3 reads TGTGCCAGCAGTGAACCCAGACAGGGGTCGGGCTACACCTTC.

V gene TRBV19 combines with J gene TRBJ2-6; 7 bases map to TRBD1. The V and J ends lost 5 bases and 0 bases, in that order; junction bases with no gene match: 7. CDR1 and CDR2 (germline): LNHDA, SQIVND (reference sequence). This CDR3 spans 17 amino acids. CDR3 protein: CASSHRDRSSGANVLTF. The CDR3 nucleotides read TGTGCCAGTAGTCACCGGGACAGATCCTCTGGGGCCAACGTCCTGACTTTC.

The V call is TRBV6-5, the J call TRBJ2-1; the match to TRBD1 covers 7 bases. The CDR3 totals 13 residues. The ends lost 7 bases at V and 5 bases at J; junction bases unmatched: 5. Germline V gene lookup returns CDR1 MNHEY and CDR2 SVGAGI. CDR3 bases: TGTGCCAGCACTTCTACAGGGGACAATGAGCAGTTCTTC. It encodes CASTSTGDNEQFF.

The chain joins TRBV5-4 to TRBJ2-7; TRBD1 aligns across 9 bases. Germline V CDR1 and CDR2: SGHNT, YYREEE (reference sequence). The V gene end was trimmed by 3 bases and the J gene end by 1 base; junction bases not matched to a gene: 8. The CDR3 has 16 amino acids. The CDR3 sequence: CASSSGGGQGSYEQYF. The CDR3 DNA is TGTGCCAGCAGCTCCGGCGGGGGACAGGGTTCCTACGAGCAGTACTTC.

The chain recombines TRBV11-2 with TRBJ2-5, with 12 nucleotides matching TRBD2. CDR1 is SGHAT, CDR2 FQNNGV, per germline. This CDR3 contains 15 residues. Trimming cost V 4 bases and J 5 bases; bases outside gene matches: 5. Here the CDR3 reads CASSSLAGGEETQYF. Written as DNA, the CDR3 is TGTGCCAGCAGCTCTCTAGCGGGAGGGGAGGAGACCCAGTACTTC.

A few counts support this clone. The chain has TRBV6-1 and TRBJ1-6, with D possibly TRBD1 on 6 matching bases. Trimming shortened V by 1 base and J by 7 bases, and 11 bases separated the two germline ends. This CDR3 is 15 amino acids long. Germline V CDR1 and CDR2: MNHNS, SASEGT. CDR3 in DNA: TGTGCCAGCAGTGAAGTTGGCAGGGGCAATTCACCCCTCCACTTT. Its protein product is CASSEVGRGNSPLHF.

The chain has TRBV6-1 and TRBJ1-5; 11 positions agree with TRBD1. The germline V gene encodes CDR1 MNHNS and CDR2 SASEGT. Trimming removed 3 bases from V and 6 bases from J; junction bases left unmatched: 7. The CDR3 contains 16 residues. The CDR3 loop reads CASSDYPGQGGQPQHF. The CDR3 bases are TGTGCCAGCAGTGATTATCCGGGACAGGGGGGTCAGCCCCAGCATTTT.

The V and J genes are TRBV5-8 and TRBJ1-2; the D gene is possibly TRBD1 (5 bases). Trimming removed 2 bases from V and 1 base from J, with 18 bases in between. CDR3 size: 17 residues. From germline, CDR1 is SGHTS and CDR2 YDEGEE. The CDR3: CASSLSSRQTLNYGYTF. The CDR3 DNA sequence: TGTGCCAGCAGCTTATCGAGCAGACAGACGCTTAACTATGGCTACACCTTC.

The chain has TRBV2 and TRBJ2-1; 10 bases align to TRBD1. Losses at the gene ends were 5 bases for V and 2 bases for J; bases not matched to a gene: 6. This CDR3 is 16 amino acids long. Germline lookup yields CDR1 SNHLY and CDR2 FYNNEI. DNA for the CDR3: TGTGCCAGCAGTCGCGACAGGGGGCGGCCCTACAATGAGCAGTTCTTC. This sequence encodes CASSRDRGRPYNEQFF.

V and J are TRBV5-6 and TRBJ1-5; D unclear. V lost 4 bases, J lost 3 bases, and 5 bases lay in between. The CDR3 is 12 amino acids. Germline assignment: CDR1 SGHDT and CDR2 YYEEEE. This CDR3 is CASSLNNQPQHF. The CDR3 nucleotides read TGTGCCAGCAGCCTTAACAATCAGCCCCAGCATTTT.

CDR3 nucleotide sequence: TGTGCCAGTAAAGTCGCAGGTAACACTGAAGCTTTCTTT. Translation gives CASKVAGNTEAFF. V usage is TRBV19 and J usage is TRBJ1-1; no reliable D call. Germline CDR1 and CDR2: LNHDA and SQIVND (reference sequence). The CDR3 spans 13 residues. V gave up 7 bases and J gave up 2 bases, with 11 bases separating them.

The rearrangement links TRBV28 to TRBJ2-2; 7 bases align to TRBD2. The V and J ends lost 3 bases and 4 bases, in that order; junction bases with no gene match: 8. CDR3 size: 16 residues. Germline V gene lookup returns CDR1 MDHEN and CDR2 SYDVKM. CDR3 region: CASSFRLAVGTGELFF. For the CDR3, the DNA is TGTGCCAGCAGTTTCAGGCTAGCGGTAGGCACCGGGGAGCTGTTTTTT.

This chain uses TRBV19 with TRBJ1-1; TRBD1 might be the D (5 bases). The CDR3 runs to 12 residues. Germline-derived CDR1 and CDR2 are LNHDA and SQIVND (reference sequence). With 6 bases removed from V and 3 bases from J, the gap between germline ends came to 8 bases. The CDR3 DNA reads as TGTGCCAGTAGGTGGGGGGACACTGAAGCTTTCTTT. Residues: CASRWGDTEAFF.

The rearrangement joins TRBV25-1 to TRBJ1-3; 8 positions match TRBD1. This CDR3 contains 15 residues. Trimming at V came to 3 bases and at J to 3 bases, leaving 4 bases not matched to a gene. In germline, CDR1 is MGHDK, CDR2 SYGVNS. Here the CDR3 reads CASSDSGGGGNTIYF. The CDR3 coding sequence is TGTGCCAGCAGTGACTCAGGGGGCGGTGGAAACACCATATATTTT.

CDR3 sequence reads: CASSESTGTNYGYTF. The CDR3, as DNA: TGTGCCAGCAGTGAATCGACAGGGACGAACTATGGCTACACCTTC. The chain recombines TRBV6-1 with TRBJ1-2; 7 bases are shared with TRBD1. Per germline, CDR1 MNHNS and CDR2 SASEGT. Germline trimming cut 2 bases from V and 2 bases from J; bases unmatched to any gene: 5. This CDR3 has 15 amino acids.

The rearrangement links TRBV5-1 to TRBJ1-4; 7 bases are a match to TRBD1. The V gene's germline CDR1 is SGHRS and CDR2 YFSETQ. The CDR3 runs 16 residues. V lost 8 bases and J lost 3; bases outside the gene matches: 13. CDR3 nucleotides: TGCGCCAGTTCTCGTGGACAGGTCGATCCTAATGAAAAACTGTTTTTT. Its protein product is CASSRGQVDPNEKLFF.

Only one count was recorded for this clone. The J gene is TRBJ2-1, the V gene TRBV11-2, with 10 bases lining up with TRBD1. The CDR3 length is 14 residues. V shed 5 bases and J 4 bases; nucleotides not matched to a gene: 2. Germline V gene sequence: CDR1 SGHAT, CDR2 FQNNGV. The CDR3 reads CASSEDRGYNEQFF. CDR3 DNA: TGTGCCAGCAGCGAGGACAGGGGGTACAATGAGCAGTTCTTC.

The chain recombines TRBV6-4 with TRBJ2-3; D remains ambiguous. The CDR3 length is 14 residues. V was shortened by 5 bases and J by 6 bases, with 15 bases between the two germline ends. The germline V gene has CDR1 MRHNA and CDR2 SNTAGT. Written as DNA, the CDR3 is TGTGCCAGCAGTCCGGGTTACGCTCAGGATACGCAGTATTTT. It yields the protein CASSPGYAQDTQYF.

This rearrangement joins TRBV9 to TRBJ2-1; TRBD2 matches 7 bases. The trim removed 0 bases at V and 7 bases at J, leaving 7 bases unmatched. Germline V gene sequence: CDR1 SGDLS, CDR2 YYNGEE. CDR3 length: 15 amino acids. In nucleotides, the CDR3 is TGTGCCAGCAGCGTAGAAGAGGGAGGGCTAAATGAGCAGTTCTTC. Translation gives CASSVEEGGLNEQFF. The whole variable domain, filled in from reference TRBV9 and TRBJ2-1, reads DSGVTQTPKHLITATGQRVTLRCSPRSGDLSVYWYQQSLDQGLQFLIQYYNGEERAKGNILERFSAQQFPDLHSELNLSSLELGDSALYFCASSVEEGGLNEQFFGPGTRLTVL.